This T cell receptor (beta chain) was identified in a study of cytomegalovirus exposure and HLA in healthy donors. Findings and limits, study-wide: The classifier reportedly diagnosed cytomegalovirus status with high specificity and sensitivity. Cytomegalovirus association was assigned to about 180 TCR beta chains.

PCR employed 60 Vbeta and 13 Jbeta primers. Sequenced by immunoSEQ multiplex PCR; TCRdb stores in-frame clones only, minus some. Among 160,000 or so clones listed, approximately 78% were seen once. Of note for this clone: Antigen: not known.

Germline V CDR1 and CDR2: LNHDA, SQIVND (reference sequence). This CDR3 has 16 residues. Germline trimming cut 3 bases from V and 2 bases from J; bases unmatched to any gene: 5. Those who donated were healthy bone marrow donors. The TCR was taken from a woman between 35 and 50 years old in good health and CMV-seronegative. The source material was PBMCs. This chain uses TRBV19 with TRBJ2-1; 9 bases match TRBD1. CDR3: CASSIHGTGTYNEQFF. CDR3 DNA sequence: TGTGCCAGTAGTATTCACGGGACAGGGACCTACAATGAGCAGTTCTTC.